This T cell receptor beta chain is drawn from a study of T-cell reconstitution after alpha-beta-depleted transplantation in children. Broader study findings: A year had passed since transplant, and T-cell counts and diversity by then came mostly from newly produced T cells. Two months or so post-transplant, alpha-beta T cells reportedly derived from several hundred expanded graft clones. Surviving recipient cells, namely T cells and thymic progenitors, were the source of high day-60 TCRbeta diversity in some patients.

Regarding this clonotype: Its antigen is currently unknown.

During its preparation, the TCRbeta library received unique molecular identifiers. One entry per CDR3 protein results from TCRdb running MiXCR on the PCR reads. The sample gives 550,000 to 800,000 distinct CDR3 sequences, around 14% of which show up once; around 0.79% is in the top ten. Germline V lookup: CDR1 DFQATT, CDR2 SNEGSKA (reference sequence). The ends were cut back, 8 bases at V and 0 bases at J, with 18 bases in the middle. The CDR3 length is 15 residues. The chain carries TRBV20-1 and TRBJ2-3, with D possibly matching TRBD2 (6 bases). The receptor was derived from a girl aged 2 to 10 with congenital amegakaryocytic thrombocytopenia, due to receive a stem cell transplant. The sequencing used PBMCs, collected before TCRalphabeta/CD19-depleted stem cell transplant. The CDR3 is CSSIAASRSTDTQYF. The DNA of the CDR3 is TGCAGTTCCATAGCGGCTAGCAGAAGCACAGATACGCAGTATTTT.